This TCR beta chain was documented in a study of OX40 agonist ivuxolimab in advanced cancers. About the study: Patients received ivuxolimab, an agonistic anti-OX40 (CD134) antibody. Across the patients, intravenous ivuxolimab was delivered every 2 weeks at 0.01 to 10 mg/kg.

V shed 5 bases, J shed 5 bases, and the junction held 6 bases outside the gene matches. This CDR3 contains 16 residues. Germline CDR1 reads MDHEN; CDR2 reads SYDVKM. The table came from immunoSEQ multiplex PCR; TCRdb's copy has only in-frame clones and leaves some out. In the table there are around 75,000 clones, under 90% of which are singletons. The sequencing used CD4+ or CD8+ T cells sorted from blood, collected in a trial of the OX40 agonist ivuxolimab. The genes are TRBV28 and TRBJ2-5; TRBD2 matches 15 bases. The sequence was obtained from an adult with an advanced solid tumor such as melanoma, head and neck, liver or kidney cancer. The CDR3 here is CASSPGLAGGGETQYF. The CDR3 nucleotides read TGTGCCAGCAGTCCGGGACTAGCGGGAGGTGGTGAGACCCAGTACTTC.